This T cell receptor beta chain was identified in a study of cytomegalovirus exposure and HLA in healthy donors. On the study more broadly: Earlier, 110 million or so unique TCR beta sequences were recovered from approximately 200 million T cells by an analysis. Study-wide results and caveats: The study put 150 to 200 TCR beta chains on its list as cytomegalovirus-associated.

Primers included in the PCR were 60 Vbeta and 13 Jbeta primers. The table came from immunoSEQ multiplex PCR; TCRdb's copy has only in-frame clones and leaves some out. The specimen's table records approximately 71,000 clones. The CDR3 spans 14 residues. Trimming left V 4 bases short and J 0 bases short, with 10 bases between. CDR1 SGHTA and CDR2 FQGNSA come from the germline V gene. On this clone: Its specificity is unknown.

The sequence came from a female donor in good health and CMV-seropositive. Input material: PBMCs. V gene TRBV7-2 combines with J gene TRBJ2-7; possibly TRBD2 for D (5 bases). As DNA, the CDR3 is TGTGCCAGCAGCTCGGACTCTTACTCCTACGAGCAGTACTTC. Its translation is CASSSDSYSYEQYF.